This T cell receptor beta chain was retrieved from a study of blood T cell repertoires in COVID-19. Study summary: Either two negative PCRs, clearance, or symptom resolution qualified Cohort 3 donors as recovered. Sources were T cells, B-cell-depleted T cells, or PBMCs; the material itself was cDNA or gDNA.

Across about 22 US areas, participants ranged in age from about 18 to 89 years. In the study's own analysis: How many nucleated cells were present was estimated from reference gene primer amplification. Measured with immunoSEQ multiplex PCR; TCRdb has only the in-frame clones, and not every one. That table furnishes V, J and clone size, whereas the DNA furnished D and trimming. Of under 150,000 clones in the sample, about 80% were seen once. This CDR3 comprises 16 residues. The germline V gene encodes CDR1 SGHAT and CDR2 FQNNGV. The ends were cut back, 5 bases at V and 5 bases at J, with 21 bases in the middle.

The TCR comes from a man in his forties or fifties in a cohort exposed to, infected with or recovered from COVID-19 (not recorded which). The V gene is TRBV11-2, the J gene TRBJ2-5; D is unclear. The sequencing input was PBMCs or T cells enriched from blood (not recorded which). CDR3 in DNA: TGTGCCAGCAGCCCTGCCTTTGTAACGTACGGGGAGACCCAGTACTTC. Encoded protein: CASSPAFVTYGETQYF.